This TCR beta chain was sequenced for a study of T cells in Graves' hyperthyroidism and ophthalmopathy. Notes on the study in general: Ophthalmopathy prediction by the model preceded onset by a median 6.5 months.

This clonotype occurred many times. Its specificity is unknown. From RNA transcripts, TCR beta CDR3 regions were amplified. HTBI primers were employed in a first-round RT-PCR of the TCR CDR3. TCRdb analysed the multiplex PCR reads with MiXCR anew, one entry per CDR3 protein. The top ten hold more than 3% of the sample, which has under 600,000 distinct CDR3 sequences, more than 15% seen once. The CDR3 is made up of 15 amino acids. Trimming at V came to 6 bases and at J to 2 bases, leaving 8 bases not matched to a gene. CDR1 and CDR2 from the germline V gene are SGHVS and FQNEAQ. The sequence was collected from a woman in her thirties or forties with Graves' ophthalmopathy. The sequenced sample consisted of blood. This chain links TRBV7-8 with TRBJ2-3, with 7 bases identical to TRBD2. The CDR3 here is CASRPRGSFTDTQYF. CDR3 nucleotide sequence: TGTGCCAGCAGGCCACGCGGGAGTTTCACAGATACGCAGTATTTT.